These T cell receptor beta chains were read from a single sample in a study of cytomegalovirus exposure and HLA in healthy donors. Profiling relied on immunoSEQ multiplex PCR, and the TCRdb table lists in-frame clones only, not all of them. The sample comprises fewer than 250,000 clones, roughly 80% of which are singletons, and 3% to 3.5% rests with the top ten. Sequencing was carried out using PBMCs. All receptors come from a woman in her 30s in good health and CMV-seropositive. Both conserved end residues are part of each CDR3. D genes are given only for firm matches. The size entry is marked missing in some rows and otherwise reads once, few, many or a size class.

v_gene	j_gene	abundance	d_gene	CDR3nt	CDR3aa
TRBV4-1	TRBJ1-4	NA	NA	TGCGCCAGCAGCCATGGCCCAGGGGCCCATAGAGAAAAACTGTTTTTT	CASSHGPGAHREKLFF
TRBV18	TRBJ2-3	NA	NA	TGTGCCAGCTCACCCGGGACTGTGCCCACAGATACGCAGTATTTT	CASSPGTVPTDTQYF
TRBV11-2	TRBJ2-7	NA	NA	TGTGCCAGCAGCTTAGATATGGTGGCGCAAAGGGGTGTCGAGCAGTACTTC	CASSLDMVAQRGVEQYF
TRBV4-1	TRBJ2-6	NA	TRBD1	TGCGCCAGCAGCTCCTGGCCCCAGGGGGACTCTGGGGCCAACGTCCTGACTTTC	CASSSWPQGDSGANVLTF
TRBV2	TRBJ1-5	NA	TRBD1	TGTGCCAGCACCGGGACAGCGGGGGGCAATCAGCCCCAGCATTTT	CASTGTAGGNQPQHF
TRBV6-5	TRBJ2-2	NA	TRBD1	TGTGCCAGCAGTTACGAGACAGGGGGACCCGGGGAGCTGTTTTTT	CASSYETGGPGELFF
TRBV7-9	TRBJ2-3	NA	TRBD2	TGTTCCAGCAGCCCTTGGACTAGCGGAGGGGGGGATACGCAGTATTTT	CSSSPWTSGGGDTQYF
TRBV7-2	TRBJ2-1	NA	NA	TGTGCCAGCCTCTTTGGCGACTTAGGCTACAATGAGCAGTTCTTC	CASLFGDLGYNEQFF
TRBV11-2	TRBJ2-1	NA	TRBD2	TGTGCCAGCACCGCCCGGACTAGCGGGAGAGCTGAGCAGTTCTTC	CASTARTSGRAEQFF
TRBV6-6	TRBJ1-2	few	NA	TGTGCCAGCAGTTACTCAACAGAAAACTATGGCTACACCTTC	CASSYSTENYGYTF
TRBV21-1	TRBJ2-3	NA	NA	TGTGCCAGCAGCAAAGGATGGAGTAGCACAGATACGCAGTATTTT	CASSKGWSSTDTQYF
TRBV5-6	TRBJ2-7	NA	NA	TGTGCCAGCAGCTTGGTCGGACAGCTCTCCTCCTACGAGCAGTACTTC	CASSLVGQLSSYEQYF
TRBV28	TRBJ2-1	NA	TRBD2	TGTGCCAATAGCGGGAGAGACGTCAATGAGCAGTTCTTC	CANSGRDVNEQFF
TRBV13	TRBJ1-3	NA	NA	TGTGCCAGCAGCTCGGTACGCCACTCCACGGAGGGAAACACCATATATTTT	CASSSVRHSTEGNTIYF
TRBV6-4	TRBJ2-1	NA	NA	TGTGCCAGCAGTGACGGGGGGACTTCCTCAAATGAGCAGTTCTTC	CASSDGGTSSNEQFF
TRBV6-1	TRBJ2-1	NA	TRBD1	TGTGCCAGCCGACAGGGGGCCCTCAGAGACAATGAGCAGTTCTTC	CASRQGALRDNEQFF
TRBV13	TRBJ2-1	NA	TRBD2	TGTGCCAGCAGCTTGGGGCGGGGGGAAAGCTCCTACAATGAGCAGTTCTTC	CASSLGRGESSYNEQFF
TRBV14	TRBJ2-2	NA	TRBD1	TGTGCCAGCAGCCAAGTGGTCGGGACAGGGTATGCCGGGGAGCTGTTTTTT	CASSQVVGTGYAGELFF
TRBV28	TRBJ2-7	NA	NA	TGTGCCAGCAGTTTCAGGCAGGGATACGAGCAGTACTTC	CASSFRQGYEQYF
TRBV28	TRBJ2-2	NA	TRBD2	TGTGCCAGCAGTTCCGGACTAGCGTACGGGGAGCTGTTTTTT	CASSSGLAYGELFF
TRBV7-6	TRBJ1-4	NA	NA	TGTGCCAGCAGCTTAGAACAGGGCTTGGGGAGCGAAAAACTGTTTTTT	CASSLEQGLGSEKLFF
TRBV15	TRBJ2-5	NA	TRBD2	TGTGCCACCAGCTCTGCCGGCGGCGGGAGTGGGGAGACCCAGTACTTC	CATSSAGGGSGETQYF
TRBV13	TRBJ2-2	once	NA	TGTGCCAGCAGCCAAGGGGGGGTTCCCGGGGAGCTGTTTTTT	CASSQGGVPGELFF
TRBV7-6	TRBJ2-3	NA	NA	TGTGCCAGCAGCTCGGGTAGAAGCACAGATACGCAGTATTTT	CASSSGRSTDTQYF
TRBV4-1	TRBJ1-5	few	TRBD1	TGCGCCAGCAGCCATGGACAGGGTGGATATAGCAATCAGCCCCAGCATTTT	CASSHGQGGYSNQPQHF
TRBV28	TRBJ2-1	NA	TRBD2	TGTGCCAGCAAGCTAGCGGGAGGGAGCAATGAGCAGTTCTTC	CASKLAGGSNEQFF
TRBV5-4	TRBJ2-1	NA	NA	TGTCTATGGGGCAGAAATGAGCAGTTCTTC	CLWGRNEQFF
TRBV9	TRBJ2-3	few	TRBD2	TGTGCCAGCAGCGAGACTAGCGGGGCGCTGCCCCATACGCAGTATTTT	CASSETSGALPHTQYF
TRBV4-2	TRBJ2-1	NA	NA	TGTGCCAGCAGCGACGACCGGGAGCGTTACAATGAGCAGTTCTTC	CASSDDRERYNEQFF
TRBV5-6	TRBJ2-7	NA	NA	TGTGCCAGCAGCTTGGTTTTATCGGGGAACGAGCAGTACTTC	CASSLVLSGNEQYF
TRBV6-6	TRBJ1-3	NA	TRBD1	TGTGCCAGCACCTTAATGACAGGGTCCGGAAACACCATATATTTT	CASTLMTGSGNTIYF
TRBV6-5	TRBJ2-1	NA	TRBD2	TGTGCCAGCAGGTCGTGGGAGGGATTTTACAATGAGCAGTTCTTC	CASRSWEGFYNEQFF
TRBV5-1	TRBJ2-3	NA	TRBD2	TGCGCCAGCAGCTTGGCAGGAATGACTAGCGGGACCGATACGCAGTATTTT	CASSLAGMTSGTDTQYF
TRBV27	TRBJ1-1	NA	NA	TGTGCCAGCAGCCCGGGAGGGGCTAGGGGTTCAAACACTGAAGCTTTCTTT	CASSPGGARGSNTEAFF
TRBV9	TRBJ2-1	few	TRBD2	TGTGCCAGCAGCGTAGCTCCTAGCGGGGTCAATGAGCAGTTCTTC	CASSVAPSGVNEQFF
TRBV5-4	TRBJ2-3	NA	TRBD1	TGTGCCAGCAGCTTGCGGTCAGGGGGCGAGGATACGCAGTATTTT	CASSLRSGGEDTQYF
TRBV7-2	TRBJ2-3	NA	NA	TGTGCCAGCAGCCCCGACTGGCGGGCCTATAGATGGACGCAGTATTTT	CASSPDWRAYRWTQYF
TRBV5-1	TRBJ2-5	once	TRBD1	TGCGCCAGCAGCTTGGACCCGACAGGGAGCCAGTACTTC	CASSLDPTGSQYF
TRBV15	TRBJ2-7	NA	NA	TGTGCCACCAGCAGAGATCCAGCGACCTCCTACGAGCAGTACTTC	CATSRDPATSYEQYF